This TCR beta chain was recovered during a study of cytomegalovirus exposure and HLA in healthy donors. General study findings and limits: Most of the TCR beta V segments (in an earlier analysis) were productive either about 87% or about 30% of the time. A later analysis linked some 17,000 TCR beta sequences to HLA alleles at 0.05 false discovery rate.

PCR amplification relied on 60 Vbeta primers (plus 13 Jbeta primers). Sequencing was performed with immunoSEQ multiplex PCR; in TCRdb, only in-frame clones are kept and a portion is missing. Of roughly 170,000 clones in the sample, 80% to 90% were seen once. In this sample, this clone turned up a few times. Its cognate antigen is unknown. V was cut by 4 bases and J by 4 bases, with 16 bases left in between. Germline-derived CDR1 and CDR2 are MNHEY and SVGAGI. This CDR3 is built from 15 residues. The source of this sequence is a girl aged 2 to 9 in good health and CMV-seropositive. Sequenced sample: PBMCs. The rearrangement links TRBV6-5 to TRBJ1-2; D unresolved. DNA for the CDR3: TGTGCCAGCAGTTTTTCCTATAGGAGTCCCTATGGCTACACCTTC. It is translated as CASSFSYRSPYGYTF.